Listed below are T cell receptor beta chains from one sample, sequenced in a study of shared clonotypes between healthy human individuals. The table came from immunoSEQ multiplex PCR; TCRdb's copy has only in-frame clones and leaves some out. The sample holds hundreds of thousands of clones, less than 80% seen once. The material sequenced was memory CD4+ T cells sorted from blood. Receptors originate from a woman in her 30s in good health. Each CDR3 is given with its conserved first and last residue. Rows may omit the clone size; those that give it use once, few, many or a size class.

CSAPDSYEQYF	TRBV20-1	.	.	11
CASSPPRLSNSGANVLTF	TRBV28	TRBJ2-6	once	18
CASSPPGTGGEKLFF	TRBV28	TRBJ1-4	.	15
CASSLLRGSSGNTIYF	TRBV4-1	TRBJ1-3	.	16
CSARGERVSGELFF	TRBV29-1	TRBJ2-2	.	14
CASSPGTGPNSEAFF	TRBV28	TRBJ1-1	.	15
CASSLGRERGEQYF	TRBV7-2	TRBJ2-7	few	14
CASSQDSQRLNTEAFF	TRBV4-2	TRBJ1-1	.	16
CSVELRLVGNEQFF	TRBV29-1	TRBJ2-1	.	14
CASSPDLSETQYF	TRBV18	TRBJ2-5	.	13
CASSLARLSEAFF	TRBV7-9	TRBJ1-1	once	13
CASSKSSGRSYEQYF	TRBV11-2	TRBJ2-7	.	15
CASSLNTLGANVLTF	TRBV7-8	TRBJ2-6	once	15
CASSSDRENTEAFF	TRBV5-6	TRBJ1-1	once	14
CASSLTGNNEQFF	TRBV11-3	TRBJ2-1	.	13
CASSLGIFGGRNEQFF	TRBV13	TRBJ2-1	few	16
CASSARGTAYEQYF	TRBV11-2	TRBJ2-7	few	14
CASSRERGVEGEQYF	TRBV7-8	TRBJ2-7	.	15
CASSQGLAGVETQYF	TRBV4-2	TRBJ2-5	once	15
CASSIRGGDIQYF	TRBV19	TRBJ2-4	.	13
CASRTSGRQETQYF	TRBV11-2	TRBJ2-5	once	14
CASSLATSNTEAFF	TRBV5-1	TRBJ1-1	.	14
CARSSGETEAFF	TRBV5-3	TRBJ1-1	few	12
CATHGQGQALYNEQFF	TRBV25-1	TRBJ2-1	.	16
CASTPGLASSEGETQYF	TRBV2	TRBJ2-5	.	17
CAISEDHSYNEQFF	TRBV10-3	TRBJ2-1	.	14
CASSSSRGTEAFF	TRBV5-1	TRBJ1-1	.	13
CASSPPGQRSYYGYTF	TRBV18	TRBJ1-2	.	16
CASSTGGLAVYNEQFF	TRBV11-2	TRBJ2-1	once	16
CASSSQGGTNEKLFF	TRBV28	TRBJ1-4	once	15
CASSFQAGGAETQYF	TRBV5-8	TRBJ2-5	few	15
CASSDQGNGYTF	TRBV11-2	TRBJ1-2	.	12
CASSPEEDNYGYTF	TRBV18	TRBJ1-2	.	14
CASSLGLAGGETQYF	TRBV5-1	TRBJ2-5	.	15
CASSFRGTEETQYF	TRBV19	TRBJ2-5	once	14
CSVHLAGGPEAFF	TRBV29-1	TRBJ1-1	few	13
CASSFRREVGEQYF	TRBV5-1	TRBJ2-7	.	14
CASTQPGMRNTEAFF	TRBV11-2	TRBJ1-1	once	15
CAISPLAVPYEQYF	TRBV10-3	TRBJ2-7	.	14
CASSRQPPGPGDEQYF	TRBV16	TRBJ2-7	.	16
CASSSQGASTDTQYF	TRBV5-1	TRBJ2-3	once	15
CASSPPGAFSYEQYF	TRBV18	TRBJ2-7	.	15
CASRRGTTNEQFF	TRBV2	TRBJ2-1	few	13
CSAWTVEAFF	TRBV20-1	TRBJ1-1	once	10
CASSVEYSGREQYF	TRBV9	TRBJ2-7	.	14
CASSYDAPGGAFF	TRBV6-6	TRBJ1-1	.	13
CASSPLDRSGYTF	TRBV18	TRBJ1-2	.	13
CATSRTLVGGDEQFF	TRBV15	TRBJ2-1	.	15
CASSIGANTEAFF	TRBV19	TRBJ1-1	once	13
CASSPTGTAVTQYF	TRBV18	TRBJ2-5	many	14
CASSLTGLISYGYTF	TRBV14	TRBJ1-2	few	15
CASSLIQETQYF	TRBV5-1	TRBJ2-5	once	12